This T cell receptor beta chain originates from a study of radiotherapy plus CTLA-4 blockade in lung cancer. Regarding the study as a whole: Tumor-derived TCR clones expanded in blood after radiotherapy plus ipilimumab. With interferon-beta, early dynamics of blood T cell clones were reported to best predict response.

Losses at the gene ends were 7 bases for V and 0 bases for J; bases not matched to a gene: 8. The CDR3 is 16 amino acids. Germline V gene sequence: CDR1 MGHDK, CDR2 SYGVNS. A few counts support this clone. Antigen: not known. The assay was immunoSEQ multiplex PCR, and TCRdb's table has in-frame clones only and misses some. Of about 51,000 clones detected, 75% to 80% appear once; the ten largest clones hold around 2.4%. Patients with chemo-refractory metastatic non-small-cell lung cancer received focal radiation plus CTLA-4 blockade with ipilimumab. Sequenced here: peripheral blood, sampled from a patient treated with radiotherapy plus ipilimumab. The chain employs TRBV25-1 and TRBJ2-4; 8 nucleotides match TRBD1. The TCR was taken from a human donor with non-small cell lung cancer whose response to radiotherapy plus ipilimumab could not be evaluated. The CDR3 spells CASIAGGTVAKNIQYF. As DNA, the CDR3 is TGTGCCAGCATCGCAGGGGGCACCGTAGCCAAAAACATTCAGTACTTC.